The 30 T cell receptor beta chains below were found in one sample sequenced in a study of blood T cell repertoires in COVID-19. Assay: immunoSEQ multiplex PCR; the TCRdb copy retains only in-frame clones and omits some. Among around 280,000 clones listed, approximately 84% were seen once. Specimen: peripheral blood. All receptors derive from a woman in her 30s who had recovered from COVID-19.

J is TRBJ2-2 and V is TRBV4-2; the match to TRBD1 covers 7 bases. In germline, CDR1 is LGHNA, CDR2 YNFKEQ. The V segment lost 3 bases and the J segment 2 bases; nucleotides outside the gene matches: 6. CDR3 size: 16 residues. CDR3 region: CASSQARGLNTGELFF. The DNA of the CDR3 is TGTGCCAGCAGCCAGGCAAGGGGGCTTAACACCGGGGAGCTGTTTTTT.

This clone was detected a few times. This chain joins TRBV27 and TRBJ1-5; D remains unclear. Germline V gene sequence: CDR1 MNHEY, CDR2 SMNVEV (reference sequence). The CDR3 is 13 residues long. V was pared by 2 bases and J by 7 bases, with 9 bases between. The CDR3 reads CASSLSVKQPQHF. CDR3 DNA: TGTGCCAGCAGTTTAAGCGTGAAGCAGCCCCAGCATTTT.

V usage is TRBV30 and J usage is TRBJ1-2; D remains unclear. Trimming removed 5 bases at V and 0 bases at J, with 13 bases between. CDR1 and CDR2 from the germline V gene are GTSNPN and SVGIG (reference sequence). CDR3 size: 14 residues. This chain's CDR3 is CAWDRTDPNYGYTF. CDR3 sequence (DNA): TGTGCCTGGGACCGGACTGATCCTAACTATGGCTACACCTTC.

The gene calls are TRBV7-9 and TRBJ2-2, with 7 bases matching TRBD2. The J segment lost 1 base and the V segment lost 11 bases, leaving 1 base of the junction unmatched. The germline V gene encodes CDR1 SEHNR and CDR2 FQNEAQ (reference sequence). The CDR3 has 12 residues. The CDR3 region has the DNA TGTGCCGGGGGGGAGAACACCGGGGAGCTGTTTTTT. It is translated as CAGGENTGELFF.

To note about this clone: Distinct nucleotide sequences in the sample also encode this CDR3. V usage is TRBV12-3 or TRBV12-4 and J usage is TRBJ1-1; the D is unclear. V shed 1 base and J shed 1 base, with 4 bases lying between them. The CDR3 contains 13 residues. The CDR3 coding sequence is TGTGCCAGCAGTTTAGGGCAGAACACTGAAGCTTTCTTT. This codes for CASSLGQNTEAFF.

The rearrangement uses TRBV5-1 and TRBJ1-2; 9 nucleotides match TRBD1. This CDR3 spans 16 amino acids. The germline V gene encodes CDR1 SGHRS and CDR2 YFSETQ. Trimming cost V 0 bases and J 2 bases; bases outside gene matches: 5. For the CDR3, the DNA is TGCGCCAGCAGCTTGGGAAGGGACAGGGTGAACTATGGCTACACCTTC. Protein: CASSLGRDRVNYGYTF.

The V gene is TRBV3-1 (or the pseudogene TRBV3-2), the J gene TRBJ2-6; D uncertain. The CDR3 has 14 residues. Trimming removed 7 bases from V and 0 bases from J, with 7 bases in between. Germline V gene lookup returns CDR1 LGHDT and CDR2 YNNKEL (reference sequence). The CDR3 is CASTKSSGANVLTF. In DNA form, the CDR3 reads TGTGCCAGCACCAAATCCTCTGGGGCCAACGTCCTGACTTTC.

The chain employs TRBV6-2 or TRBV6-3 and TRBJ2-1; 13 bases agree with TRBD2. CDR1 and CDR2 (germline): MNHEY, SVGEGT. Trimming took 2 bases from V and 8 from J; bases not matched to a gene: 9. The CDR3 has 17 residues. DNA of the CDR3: TGTGCCAGCAGTTACCCTACTAGCGGGGGGGCCGTCGATGAGCAGTTCTTC. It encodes CASSYPTSGGAVDEQFF.

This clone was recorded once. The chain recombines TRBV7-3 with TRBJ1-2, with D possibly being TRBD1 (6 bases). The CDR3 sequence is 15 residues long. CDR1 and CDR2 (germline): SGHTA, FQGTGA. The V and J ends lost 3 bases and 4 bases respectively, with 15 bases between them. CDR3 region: CASSFKQGAPYGYTF. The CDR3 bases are TGTGCCAGCAGCTTCAAACAGGGAGCCCCCTATGGCTACACCTTC.

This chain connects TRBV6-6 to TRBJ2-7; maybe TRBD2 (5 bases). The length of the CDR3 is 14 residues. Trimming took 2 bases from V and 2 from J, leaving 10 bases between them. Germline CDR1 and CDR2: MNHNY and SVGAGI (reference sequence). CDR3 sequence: CASSYSGSAYEQYF. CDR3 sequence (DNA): TGTGCCAGCAGTTACAGTGGGAGCGCCTACGAGCAGTACTTC.

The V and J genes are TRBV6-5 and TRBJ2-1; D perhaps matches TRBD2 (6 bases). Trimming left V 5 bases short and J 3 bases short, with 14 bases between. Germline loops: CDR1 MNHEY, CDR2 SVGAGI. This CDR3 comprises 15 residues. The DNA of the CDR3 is TGTGCCAGCAGTAACCCCGGGACTGGCTACAATGAGCAGTTCTTC. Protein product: CASSNPGTGYNEQFF.

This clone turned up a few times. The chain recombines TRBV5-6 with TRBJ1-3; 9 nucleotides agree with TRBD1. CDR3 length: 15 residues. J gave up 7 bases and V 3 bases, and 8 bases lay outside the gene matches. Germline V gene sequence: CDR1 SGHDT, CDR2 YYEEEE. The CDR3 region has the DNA TGTGCCAGCAGCTCTCGTCCCGGGACAGGGAACACCATATATTTT. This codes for CASSSRPGTGNTIYF. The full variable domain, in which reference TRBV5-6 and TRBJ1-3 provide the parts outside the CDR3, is DAGVTQSPTHLIKTRGQQVTLRCSPKSGHDTVSWYQQALGQGPQFIFQYYEEEERQRGNFPDRFSGHQFPNYSSELNVNALLLGDSALYLCASSSRPGTGNTIYFGEGSWLTVV.

CDR3 nucleotide sequence: TGCGCCAGCAGCCCCACCCTCCTCCCCCCGGGAGTATACGAGCAGTACTTC. Its translation: CASSPTLLPPGVYEQYF. V gene TRBV4-1 combines with J gene TRBJ2-7; D is possibly TRBD2 (6 bases). The CDR3 sequence is 17 residues long. The V gene lost 4 bases and the J gene lost 4 bases, with 23 bases spanning the gap. Germline-derived CDR1 and CDR2 are MGHRA and YSYEKL.

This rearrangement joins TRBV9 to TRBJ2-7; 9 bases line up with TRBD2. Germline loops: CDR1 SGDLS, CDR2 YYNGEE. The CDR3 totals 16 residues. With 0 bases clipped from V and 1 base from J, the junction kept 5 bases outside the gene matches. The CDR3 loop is CASSVGLAEGSYEQYF. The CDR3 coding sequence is TGTGCCAGCAGCGTAGGACTAGCGGAGGGATCCTACGAGCAGTACTTC.

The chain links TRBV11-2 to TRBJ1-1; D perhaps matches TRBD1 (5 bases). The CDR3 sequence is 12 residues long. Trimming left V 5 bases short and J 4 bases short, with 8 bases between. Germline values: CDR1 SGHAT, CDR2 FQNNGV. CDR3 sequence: CASSPRATEAFF. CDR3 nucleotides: TGTGCCAGCAGCCCCAGGGCCACTGAAGCTTTCTTT. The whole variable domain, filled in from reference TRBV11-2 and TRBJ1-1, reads EAGVAQSPRYKIIEKRQSVAFWCNPISGHATLYWYQQILGQGPKLLIQFQNNGVVDDSQLPKDRFSAERLKGVDSTLKIQPAKLEDSAVYLCASSPRATEAFFGQGTRLTVV.

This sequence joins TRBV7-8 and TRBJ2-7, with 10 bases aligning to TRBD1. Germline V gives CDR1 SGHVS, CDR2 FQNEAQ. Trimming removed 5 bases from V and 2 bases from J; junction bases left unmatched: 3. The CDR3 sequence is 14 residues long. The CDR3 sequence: CASSAGTGAYEQYF. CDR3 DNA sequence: TGTGCCAGCAGCGCCGGGACAGGGGCCTACGAGCAGTACTTC. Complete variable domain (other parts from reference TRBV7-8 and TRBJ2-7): GAGVSQSPRYKVAKRGQDVALRCDPISGHVSLFWYQQALGQGPEFLTYFQNEAQLDKSGLPSDRFFAERPEGSVSTLKIQRTQQEDSAVYLCASSAGTGAYEQYFGPGTRLTVT.

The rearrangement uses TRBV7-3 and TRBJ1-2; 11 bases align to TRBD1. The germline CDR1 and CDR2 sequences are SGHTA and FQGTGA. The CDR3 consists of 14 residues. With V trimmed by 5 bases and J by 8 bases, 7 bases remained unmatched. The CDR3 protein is CASSPGTGGRGYTF. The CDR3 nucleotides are TGTGCCAGCAGCCCTGGGACAGGGGGTAGAGGCTACACCTTC.

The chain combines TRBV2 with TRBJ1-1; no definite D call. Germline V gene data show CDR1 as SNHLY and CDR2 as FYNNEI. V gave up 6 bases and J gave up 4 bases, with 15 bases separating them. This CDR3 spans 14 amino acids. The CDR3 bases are TGTGCCAGCAGCCCCGCGGGAGGTATCACTGAAGCTTTCTTT. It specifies CASSPAGGITEAFF.

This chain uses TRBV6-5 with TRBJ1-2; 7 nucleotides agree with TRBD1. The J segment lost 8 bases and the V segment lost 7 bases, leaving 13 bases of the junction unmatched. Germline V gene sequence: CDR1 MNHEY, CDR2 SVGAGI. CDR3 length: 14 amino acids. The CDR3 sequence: CASTRDGTTGGYTF. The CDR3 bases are TGTGCCAGCACCCGGGACGGGACGACAGGGGGCTACACCTTC.

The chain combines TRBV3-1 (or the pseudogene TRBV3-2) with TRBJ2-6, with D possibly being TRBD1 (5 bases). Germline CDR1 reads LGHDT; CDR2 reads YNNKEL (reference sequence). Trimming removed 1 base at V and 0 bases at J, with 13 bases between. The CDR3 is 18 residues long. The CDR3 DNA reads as TGTGCCAGCAGCCAAGCCTTCCTACAGGACTCTGGGGCCAACGTCCTGACTTTC. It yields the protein CASSQAFLQDSGANVLTF.

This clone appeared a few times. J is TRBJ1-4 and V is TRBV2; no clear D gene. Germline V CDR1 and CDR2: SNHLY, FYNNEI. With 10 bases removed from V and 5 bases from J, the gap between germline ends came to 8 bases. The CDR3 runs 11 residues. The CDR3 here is CATRVNEKLFF. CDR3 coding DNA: TGTGCCACCCGGGTGAATGAAAAACTGTTTTTT. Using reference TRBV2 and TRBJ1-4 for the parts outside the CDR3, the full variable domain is EPEVTQTPSHQVTQMGQEVILRCVPISNHLYFYWYRQILGQKVEFLVSFYNNEISEKSEIFDDQFSVERPDGSNFTLKIRSTKLEDSAMYFCATRVNEKLFFGSGTQLSVL.

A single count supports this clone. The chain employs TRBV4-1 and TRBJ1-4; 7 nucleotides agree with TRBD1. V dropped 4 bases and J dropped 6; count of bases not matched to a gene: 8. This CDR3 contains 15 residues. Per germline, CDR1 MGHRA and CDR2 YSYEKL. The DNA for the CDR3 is TGCGCCAGCAGCCGGACTATGACAGGGTATGAAAAACTGTTTTTT. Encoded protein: CASSRTMTGYEKLFF.

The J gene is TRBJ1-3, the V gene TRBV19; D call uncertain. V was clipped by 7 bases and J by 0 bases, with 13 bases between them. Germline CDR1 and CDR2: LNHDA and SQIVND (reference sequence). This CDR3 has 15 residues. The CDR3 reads CASTRLQLSGNTIYF. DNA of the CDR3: TGTGCCAGTACCCGTTTACAGCTCTCTGGAAACACCATATATTTT.

The CDR3 loop is CASSFSGIHTLFYNEQFF. As DNA, the CDR3 is TGTGCCAGCAGCTTTTCCGGGATCCACACCCTCTTTTACAATGAGCAGTTCTTC. The chain links TRBV5-6 to TRBJ2-1; D might be TRBD2 (5 bases). Trimming pared 2 bases from V and 4 bases from J, leaving 22 bases between. The CDR3 totals 18 residues. CDR1 and CDR2 (germline): SGHDT, YYEEEE.

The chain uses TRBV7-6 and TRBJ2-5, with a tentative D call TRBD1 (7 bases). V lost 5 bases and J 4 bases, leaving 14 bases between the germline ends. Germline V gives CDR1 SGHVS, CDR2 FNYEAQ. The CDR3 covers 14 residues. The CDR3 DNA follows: TGTGCCAGCAGCCGAAGACAGGGAGGAGAGACCCAGTACTTC. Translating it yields CASSRRQGGETQYF.

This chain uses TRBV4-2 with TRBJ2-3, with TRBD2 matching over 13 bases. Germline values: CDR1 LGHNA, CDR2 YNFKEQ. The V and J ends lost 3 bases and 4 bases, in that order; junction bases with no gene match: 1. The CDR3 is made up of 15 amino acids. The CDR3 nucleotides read TGTGCCAGCAGCCAGACTAGCGGGGGGCCAGATACGCAGTATTTT. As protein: CASSQTSGGPDTQYF.

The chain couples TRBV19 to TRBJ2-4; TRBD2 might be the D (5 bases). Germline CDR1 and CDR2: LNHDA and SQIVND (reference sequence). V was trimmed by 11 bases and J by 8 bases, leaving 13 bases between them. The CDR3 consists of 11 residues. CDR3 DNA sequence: TGTGCCCTCTTAGTCGGGGACATTCAGTACTTC. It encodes CALLVGDIQYF.

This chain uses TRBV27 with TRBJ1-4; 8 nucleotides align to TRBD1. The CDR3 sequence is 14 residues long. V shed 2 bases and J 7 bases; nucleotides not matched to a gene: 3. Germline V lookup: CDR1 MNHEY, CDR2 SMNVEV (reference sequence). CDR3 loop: CASSLTDRVEKLFF. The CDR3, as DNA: TGTGCCAGCAGTTTAACGGACAGGGTTGAAAAACTGTTTTTT.

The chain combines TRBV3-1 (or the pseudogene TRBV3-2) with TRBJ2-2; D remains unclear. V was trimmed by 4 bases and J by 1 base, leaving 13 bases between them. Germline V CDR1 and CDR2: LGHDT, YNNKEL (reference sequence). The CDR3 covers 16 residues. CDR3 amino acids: CASSLRVPGNTGELFF. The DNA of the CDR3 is TGTGCCAGCAGCCTCCGGGTCCCTGGGAACACCGGGGAGCTGTTTTTT.

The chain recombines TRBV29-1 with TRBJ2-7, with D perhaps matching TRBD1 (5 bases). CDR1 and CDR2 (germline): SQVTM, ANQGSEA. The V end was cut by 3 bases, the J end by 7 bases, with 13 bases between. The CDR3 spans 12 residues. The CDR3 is CSVDLQGEEQYF. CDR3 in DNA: TGCAGCGTTGATCTGCAGGGCGAAGAGCAGTACTTC.